The rows below give T cell receptor beta chains drawn from one sample of a study of T cell responses to AZD1222 COVID-19 vaccine. Here immunoSEQ multiplex PCR was the method, and the copy in TCRdb shows in-frame clones only, minus some. The sample lists 150,000 to 200,000 clones; under 95% were seen once. The material sequenced was peripheral blood, taken on day 0 of AZD1222 vaccination. These receptors came from an adult in good health. The CDR3 runs from the conserved cysteine through the conserved F or W. Each record gives: D gene, clone size, V gene, J gene, CDR3 protein, CDR3 DNA. D genes are given only for firm matches. The size field is filled for only some rows; it gives once, few, many or a size class.

.,once,TRBV29-1,TRBJ2-1,CSVRGPLNEQFF,TGCAGCGTTCGAGGGCCCCTCAATGAGCAGTTCTTC
TRBD2,once,TRBV3-1/TRBV3-2,TRBJ2-1,CASSHPPGTSGHNEQFF,TGTGCCAGCAGCCATCCCCCCGGGACTAGCGGCCACAATGAGCAGTTCTTC
.,.,TRBV30,TRBJ1-5,CAWSAGTNQPQHF,TGTGCCTGGAGTGCGGGGACCAATCAGCCCCAGCATTTT
TRBD2,.,TRBV6-1,TRBJ2-5,CASKEGLGREETQYF,TGTGCCAGCAAGGAGGGTCTGGGGAGGGAAGAGACCCAGTACTTC
TRBD1,.,TRBV6-5,TRBJ2-7,CASSWDRASYEQYF,TGTGCCAGCAGCTGGGACAGGGCCTCCTACGAGCAGTACTTC
.,.,TRBV28,TRBJ1-2,CASSPRMTDYGYTF,TGTGCCAGCAGTCCGAGGATGACGGACTATGGCTACACCTTC
.,.,TRBV5-6,TRBJ1-1,CASSLSRGNTEAFF,TGTGCCAGCAGCTTGAGTAGGGGGAACACTGAAGCTTTCTTT
TRBD2,.,TRBV6-2/TRBV6-3,TRBJ2-1,CASSYTTSGRNNEQFF,TGTGCCAGCAGTTACACGACTAGCGGGAGGAACAATGAGCAGTTCTTC
.,.,TRBV4-3,TRBJ1-6,CASSQGSDSQANSPLHF,TGCGCCAGCAGCCAAGGGTCCGACAGTCAGGCTAATTCACCCCTCCACTTT
TRBD2,.,TRBV11-2,TRBJ2-1,CASSPRTSGGAYNEQFF,TGTGCCAGCAGCCCACGGACTAGCGGGGGCGCCTACAATGAGCAGTTCTTC
TRBD2,.,TRBV6-5,TRBJ2-3,CASSYTSGGPDTQYF,TGTGCCAGCAGTTACACTAGCGGGGGGCCAGATACGCAGTATTTT